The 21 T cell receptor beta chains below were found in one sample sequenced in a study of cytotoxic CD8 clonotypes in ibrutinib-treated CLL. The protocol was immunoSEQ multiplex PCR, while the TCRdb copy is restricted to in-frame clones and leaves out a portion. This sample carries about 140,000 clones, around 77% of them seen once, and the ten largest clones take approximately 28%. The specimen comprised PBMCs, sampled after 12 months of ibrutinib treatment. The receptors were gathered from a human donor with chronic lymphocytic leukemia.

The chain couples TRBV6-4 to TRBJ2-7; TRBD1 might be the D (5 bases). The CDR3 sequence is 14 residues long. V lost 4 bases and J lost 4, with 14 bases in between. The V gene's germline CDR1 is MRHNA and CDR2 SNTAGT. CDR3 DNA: TGTGCCAGCAGTGTTCAGGGCTGGGGTTACGAGCAGTACTTC. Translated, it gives CASSVQGWGYEQYF.

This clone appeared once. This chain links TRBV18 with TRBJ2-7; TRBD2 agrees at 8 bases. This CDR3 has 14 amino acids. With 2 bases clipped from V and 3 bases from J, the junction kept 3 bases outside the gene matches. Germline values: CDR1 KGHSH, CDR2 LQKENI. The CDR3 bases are TGTGCCAGCTCACCATTTAGCGGGAACTACGAGCAGTACTTC. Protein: CASSPFSGNYEQYF.

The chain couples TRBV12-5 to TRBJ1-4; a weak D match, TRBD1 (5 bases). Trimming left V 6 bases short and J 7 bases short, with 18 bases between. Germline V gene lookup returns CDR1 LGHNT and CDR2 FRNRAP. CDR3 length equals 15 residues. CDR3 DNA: TGTGCTAGTGGACGGCAGGGAAACCTGGGTGAAAAACTGTTTTTT. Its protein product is CASGRQGNLGEKLFF.

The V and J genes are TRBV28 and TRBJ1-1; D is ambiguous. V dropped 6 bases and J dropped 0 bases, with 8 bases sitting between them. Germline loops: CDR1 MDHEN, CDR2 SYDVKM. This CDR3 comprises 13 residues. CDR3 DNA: TGTGCCAGCAGCCAACACATGAACACTGAAGCTTTCTTT. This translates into CASSQHMNTEAFF.

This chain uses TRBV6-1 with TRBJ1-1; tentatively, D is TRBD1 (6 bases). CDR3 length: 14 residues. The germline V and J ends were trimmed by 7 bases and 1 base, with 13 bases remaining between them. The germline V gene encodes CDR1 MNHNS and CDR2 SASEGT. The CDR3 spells CASIRDTSNTEAFF. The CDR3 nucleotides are TGTGCCAGCATAAGGGACACATCGAACACTGAAGCTTTCTTT.

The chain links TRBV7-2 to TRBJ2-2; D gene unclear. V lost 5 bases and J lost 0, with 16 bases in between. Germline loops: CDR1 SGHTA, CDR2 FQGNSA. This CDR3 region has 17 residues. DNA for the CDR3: TGTGCCAGCAGCCCCGGTTTGGCCCCTCCGAACACCGGGGAGCTGTTTTTT. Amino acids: CASSPGLAPPNTGELFF.

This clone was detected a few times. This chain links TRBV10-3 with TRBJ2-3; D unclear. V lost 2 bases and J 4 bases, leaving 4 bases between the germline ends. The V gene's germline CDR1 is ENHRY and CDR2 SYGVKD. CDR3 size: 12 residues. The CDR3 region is CAISETPDTQYF. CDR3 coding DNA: TGTGCCATCAGTGAGACTCCAGATACGCAGTATTTT.

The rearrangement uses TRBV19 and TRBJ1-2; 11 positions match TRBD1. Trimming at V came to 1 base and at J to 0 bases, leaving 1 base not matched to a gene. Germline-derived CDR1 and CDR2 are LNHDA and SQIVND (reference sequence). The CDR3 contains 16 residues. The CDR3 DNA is TGTGCCAGTAGTATAGGGACAGGGGGCACTAACTATGGCTACACCTTC. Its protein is CASSIGTGGTNYGYTF.

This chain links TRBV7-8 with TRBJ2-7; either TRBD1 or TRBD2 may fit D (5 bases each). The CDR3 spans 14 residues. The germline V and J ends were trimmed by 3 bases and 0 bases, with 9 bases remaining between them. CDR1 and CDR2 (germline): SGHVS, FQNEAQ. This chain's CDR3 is CASSLGRNSYEQYF. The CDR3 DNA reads TGTGCCAGCAGCTTGGGACGGAACTCCTACGAGCAGTACTTC. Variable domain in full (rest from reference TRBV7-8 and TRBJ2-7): GAGVSQSPRYKVAKRGQDVALRCDPISGHVSLFWYQQALGQGPEFLTYFQNEAQLDKSGLPSDRFFAERPEGSVSTLKIQRTQQEDSAVYLCASSLGRNSYEQYFGPGTRLTVT.

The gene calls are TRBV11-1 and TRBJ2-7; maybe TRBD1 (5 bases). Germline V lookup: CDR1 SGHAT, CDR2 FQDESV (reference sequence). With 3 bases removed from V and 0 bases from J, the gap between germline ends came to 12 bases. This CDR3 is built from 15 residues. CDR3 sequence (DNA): TGTGCCAGCAGCTTGTCCAGGGCGGTCTCCTACGAGCAGTACTTC. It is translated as CASSLSRAVSYEQYF.

CDR3 protein: CASSLHDQNYEQYF. Written as DNA, the CDR3 is TGTGCCAGCAGCTTACACGATCAAAACTACGAGCAGTACTTC. The genes are TRBV11-2 and TRBJ2-7; no reliable D call. Germline-derived CDR1 and CDR2 are SGHAT and FQNNGV. Trimming shortened V by 2 bases and J by 3 bases, and 11 bases separated the two germline ends. The CDR3 runs 14 residues.

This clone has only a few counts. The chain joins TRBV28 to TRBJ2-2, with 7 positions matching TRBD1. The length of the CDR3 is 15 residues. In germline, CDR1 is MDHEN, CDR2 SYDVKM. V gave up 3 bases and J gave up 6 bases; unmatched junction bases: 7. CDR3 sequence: CASSFWGQTAGELFF. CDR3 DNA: TGTGCCAGCAGTTTTTGGGGACAGACAGCCGGGGAGCTGTTTTTT.

CDR3 in DNA: TGTGCCAGCAGCTTAGTGAGGGCGGACACTGAAGCTTTCTTT. Amino acids: CASSLVRADTEAFF. This chain joins TRBV11-2 and TRBJ1-1; D gene ambiguous. The V gene lost 1 base and the J gene lost 3 bases, with 9 bases spanning the gap. CDR1 is SGHAT, CDR2 FQNNGV, per germline. This CDR3 region has 14 residues. Together with reference TRBV11-2 and TRBJ1-1, the CDR3 gives the full variable domain: EAGVAQSPRYKIIEKRQSVAFWCNPISGHATLYWYQQILGQGPKLLIQFQNNGVVDDSQLPKDRFSAERLKGVDSTLKIQPAKLEDSAVYLCASSLVRADTEAFFGQGTRLTVV.

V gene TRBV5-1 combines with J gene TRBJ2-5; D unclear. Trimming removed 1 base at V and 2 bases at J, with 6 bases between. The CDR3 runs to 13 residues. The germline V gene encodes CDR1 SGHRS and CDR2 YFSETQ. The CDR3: CASSLTIQETQYF. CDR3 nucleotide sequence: TGCGCCAGCAGCTTGACAATACAAGAGACCCAGTACTTC. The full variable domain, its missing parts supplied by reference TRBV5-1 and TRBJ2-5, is KAGVTQTPRYLIKTRGQQVTLSCSPISGHRSVSWYQQTPGQGLQFLFEYFSETQRNKGNFPGRFSGRQFSNSRSEMNVSTLELGDSALYLCASSLTIQETQYFGPGTRLLVL.

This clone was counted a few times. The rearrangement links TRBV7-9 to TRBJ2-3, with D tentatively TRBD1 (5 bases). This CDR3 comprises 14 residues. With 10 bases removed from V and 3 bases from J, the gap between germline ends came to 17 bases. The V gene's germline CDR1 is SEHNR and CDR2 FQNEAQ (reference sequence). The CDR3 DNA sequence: TGTGCCACCCCAAGTAGGGGCGCGACAGATACGCAGTATTTT. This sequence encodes CATPSRGATDTQYF.

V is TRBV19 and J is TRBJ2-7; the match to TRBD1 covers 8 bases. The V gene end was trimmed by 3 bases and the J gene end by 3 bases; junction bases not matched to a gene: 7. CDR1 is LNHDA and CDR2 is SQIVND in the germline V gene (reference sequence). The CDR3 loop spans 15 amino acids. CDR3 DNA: TGTGCCAGTAGTATCAGCCAGGGGGCAGTCTACGAGCAGTACTTC. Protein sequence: CASSISQGAVYEQYF.

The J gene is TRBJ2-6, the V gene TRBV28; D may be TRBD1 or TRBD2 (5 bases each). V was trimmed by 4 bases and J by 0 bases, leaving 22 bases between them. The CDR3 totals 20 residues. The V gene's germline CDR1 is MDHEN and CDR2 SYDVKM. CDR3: CASSYHHGRGLNSGANVLTF. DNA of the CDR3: TGTGCCAGCAGTTACCACCACGGCCGGGGCCTTAACTCTGGGGCCAACGTCCTGACTTTC.

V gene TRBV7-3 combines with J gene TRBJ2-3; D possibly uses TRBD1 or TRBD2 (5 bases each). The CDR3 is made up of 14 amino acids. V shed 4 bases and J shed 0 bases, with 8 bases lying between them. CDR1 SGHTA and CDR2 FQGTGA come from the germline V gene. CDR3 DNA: TGTGCCAGCAGCTCGTGGGGGAGCACAGATACGCAGTATTTT. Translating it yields CASSSWGSTDTQYF. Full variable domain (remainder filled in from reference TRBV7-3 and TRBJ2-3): GAGVSQTPSNKVTEKGKYVELRCDPISGHTALYWYRQSLGQGPEFLIYFQGTGAADDSGLPNDRFFAVRPEGSVSTLKIQRTERGDSAVYLCASSSWGSTDTQYFGPGTRLTVL.

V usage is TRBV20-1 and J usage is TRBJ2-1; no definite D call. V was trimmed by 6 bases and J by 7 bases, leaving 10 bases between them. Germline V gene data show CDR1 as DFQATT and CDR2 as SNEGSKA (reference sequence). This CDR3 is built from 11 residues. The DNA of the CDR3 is TGCAGTGCGTGGAATAAAAATGAGCAGTTCTTC. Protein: CSAWNKNEQFF.

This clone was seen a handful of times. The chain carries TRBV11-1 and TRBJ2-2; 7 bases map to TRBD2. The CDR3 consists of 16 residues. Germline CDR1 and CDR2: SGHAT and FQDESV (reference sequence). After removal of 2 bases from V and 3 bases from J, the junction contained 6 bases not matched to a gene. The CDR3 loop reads CASSLRGGRDTGELFF. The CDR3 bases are TGTGCCAGCAGCTTAAGGGGAGGGCGGGACACCGGGGAGCTGTTTTTT.

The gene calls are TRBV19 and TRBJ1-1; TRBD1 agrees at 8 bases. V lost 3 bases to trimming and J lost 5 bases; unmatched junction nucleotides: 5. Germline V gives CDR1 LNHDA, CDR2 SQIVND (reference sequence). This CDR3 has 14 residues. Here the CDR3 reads CASSILTGVTEAFF. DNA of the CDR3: TGTGCCAGTAGTATTTTGACAGGGGTTACTGAAGCTTTCTTT.